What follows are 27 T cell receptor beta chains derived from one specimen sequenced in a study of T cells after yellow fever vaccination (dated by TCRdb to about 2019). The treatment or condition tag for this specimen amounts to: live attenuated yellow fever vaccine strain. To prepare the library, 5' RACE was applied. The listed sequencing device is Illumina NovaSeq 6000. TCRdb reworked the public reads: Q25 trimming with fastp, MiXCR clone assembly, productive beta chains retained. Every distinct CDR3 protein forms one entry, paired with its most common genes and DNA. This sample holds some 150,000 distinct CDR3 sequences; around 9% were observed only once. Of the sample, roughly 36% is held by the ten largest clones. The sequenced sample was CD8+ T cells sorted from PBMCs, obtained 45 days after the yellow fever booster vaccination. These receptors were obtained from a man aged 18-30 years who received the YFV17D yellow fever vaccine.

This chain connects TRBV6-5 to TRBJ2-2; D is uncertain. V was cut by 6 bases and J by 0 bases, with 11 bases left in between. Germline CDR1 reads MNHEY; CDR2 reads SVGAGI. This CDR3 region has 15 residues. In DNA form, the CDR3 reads TGTGCCAGCAGCCCCAGCACAACGAACACCGGGGAGCTGTTTTTT. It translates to CASSPSTTNTGELFF.

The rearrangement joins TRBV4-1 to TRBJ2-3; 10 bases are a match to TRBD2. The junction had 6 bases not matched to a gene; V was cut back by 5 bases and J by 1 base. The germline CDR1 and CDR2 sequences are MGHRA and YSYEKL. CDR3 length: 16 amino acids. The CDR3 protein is CASSGIGTSGTDTQYF. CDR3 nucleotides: TGCGCCAGCAGCGGGATCGGGACTAGCGGCACAGATACGCAGTATTTT.

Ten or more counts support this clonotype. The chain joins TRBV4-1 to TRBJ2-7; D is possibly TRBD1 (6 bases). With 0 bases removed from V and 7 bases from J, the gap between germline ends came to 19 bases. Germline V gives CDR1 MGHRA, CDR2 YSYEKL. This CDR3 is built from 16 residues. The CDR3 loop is CASSQESGGGLGEQYV. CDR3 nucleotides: TGCGCCAGCAGCCAAGAGTCAGGTGGGGGCCTGGGGGAGCAGTACGTC.

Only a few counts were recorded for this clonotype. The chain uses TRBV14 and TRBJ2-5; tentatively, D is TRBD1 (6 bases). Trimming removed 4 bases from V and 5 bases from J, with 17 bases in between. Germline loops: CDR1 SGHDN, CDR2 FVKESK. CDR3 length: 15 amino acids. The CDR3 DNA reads TGTGCCAGCAGCCCACCCCCAGGGGCCCGGGAGACCCAGTACTTC. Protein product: CASSPPPGARETQYF.

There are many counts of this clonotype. Here the CDR3 DNA reads TGCAGTGCTAGAGGGACAGTCCTGGGCTACACCTTC. Its translation is CSARGTVLGYTF. This chain joins TRBV20-1 and TRBJ1-2; D possibly corresponds to TRBD1 (6 bases). Germline values: CDR1 DFQATT, CDR2 SNEGSKA (reference sequence). V was cut by 1 base and J by 8 bases, with 11 bases left in between. This CDR3 contains 12 residues.

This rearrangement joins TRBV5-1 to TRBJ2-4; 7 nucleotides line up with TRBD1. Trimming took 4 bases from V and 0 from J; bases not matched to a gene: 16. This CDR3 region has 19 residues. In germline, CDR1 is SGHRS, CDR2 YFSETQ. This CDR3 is CASSVHMGQLEIAKNIQYF. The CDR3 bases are TGCGCCAGCAGCGTCCATATGGGACAGCTAGAAATAGCCAAAAACATTCAGTACTTC.

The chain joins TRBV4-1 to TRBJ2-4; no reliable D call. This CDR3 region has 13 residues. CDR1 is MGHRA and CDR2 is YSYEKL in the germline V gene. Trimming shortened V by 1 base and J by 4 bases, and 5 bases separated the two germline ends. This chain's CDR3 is CASSQGGKNIQYF. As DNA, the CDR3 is TGCGCCAGCAGCCAAGGCGGTAAAAACATTCAGTACTTC.

CDR3 nucleotide sequence: TGTGCCAGCTCAGGCGGGACAGGGGGCAACAATGAGCAGTTCTTC. Encoded protein: CASSGGTGGNNEQFF. V is TRBV18 and J is TRBJ2-1, with 12 nucleotides matching TRBD1. This CDR3 is built from 15 residues. The trim removed 5 bases at V and 5 bases at J, leaving 4 bases unmatched. Looked up from germline, CDR1 is KGHSH and CDR2 is LQKENI. Using reference TRBV18 and TRBJ2-1 for the parts outside the CDR3, the full variable domain is NAGVMQNPRHLVRRRGQEARLRCSPMKGHSHVYWYRQLPEEGLKFMVYLQKENIIDESGMPKERFSAEFPKEGPSILRIQQVVRGDSAAYFCASSGGTGGNNEQFFGPGTRLTVL.

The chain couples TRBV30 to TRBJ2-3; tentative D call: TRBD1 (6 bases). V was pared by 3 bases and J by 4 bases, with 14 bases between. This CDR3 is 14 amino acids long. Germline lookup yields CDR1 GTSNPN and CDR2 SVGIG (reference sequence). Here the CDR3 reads CAWREGDLADTQYF. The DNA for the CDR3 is TGTGCCTGGAGAGAGGGGGATTTAGCAGATACGCAGTATTTT.

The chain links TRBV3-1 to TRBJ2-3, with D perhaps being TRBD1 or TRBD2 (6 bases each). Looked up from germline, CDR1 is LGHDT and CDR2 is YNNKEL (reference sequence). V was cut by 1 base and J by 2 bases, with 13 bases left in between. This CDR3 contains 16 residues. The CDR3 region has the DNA TGTGCCAGCAGCCAAGTTGGTGGGGGGCTCACAGATACGCAGTATTTT. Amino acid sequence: CASSQVGGGLTDTQYF.

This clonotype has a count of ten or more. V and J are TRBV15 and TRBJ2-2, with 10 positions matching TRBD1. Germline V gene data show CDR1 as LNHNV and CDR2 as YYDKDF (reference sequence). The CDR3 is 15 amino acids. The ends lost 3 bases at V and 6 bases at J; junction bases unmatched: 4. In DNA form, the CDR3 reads TGTGCCACCAGCAGCGGGACAGGGGATCCCGGGGAGCTGTTTTTT. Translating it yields CATSSGTGDPGELFF.

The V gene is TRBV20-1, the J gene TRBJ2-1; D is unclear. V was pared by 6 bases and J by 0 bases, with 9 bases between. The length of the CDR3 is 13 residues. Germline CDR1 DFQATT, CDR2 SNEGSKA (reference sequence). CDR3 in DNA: TGCAGTGCGAGAAGAAACTCCTACAATGAGCAGTTCTTC. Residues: CSARRNSYNEQFF.

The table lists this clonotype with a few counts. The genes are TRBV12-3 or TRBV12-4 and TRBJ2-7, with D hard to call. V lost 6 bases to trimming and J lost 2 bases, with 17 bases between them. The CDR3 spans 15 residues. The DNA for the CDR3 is TGTGCCAGCAGCCGCTATAGCCCCCGAGCCTACGAGCAGTACGTC. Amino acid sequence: CASSRYSPRAYEQYV.

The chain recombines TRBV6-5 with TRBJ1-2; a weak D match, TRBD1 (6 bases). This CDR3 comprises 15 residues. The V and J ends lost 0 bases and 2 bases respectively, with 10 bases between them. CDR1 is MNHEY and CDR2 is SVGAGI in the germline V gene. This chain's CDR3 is CASSYSRGTNYGYTF. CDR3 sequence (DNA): TGTGCCAGCAGTTACTCCAGGGGCACAAACTATGGCTACACCTTC.

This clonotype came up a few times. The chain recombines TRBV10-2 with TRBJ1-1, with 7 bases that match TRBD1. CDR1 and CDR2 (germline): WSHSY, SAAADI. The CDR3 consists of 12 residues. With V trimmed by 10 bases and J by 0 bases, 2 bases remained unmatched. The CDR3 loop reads CATGTVNTEAFF. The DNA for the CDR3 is TGCGCCACAGGGACAGTGAACACTGAAGCTTTCTTT.

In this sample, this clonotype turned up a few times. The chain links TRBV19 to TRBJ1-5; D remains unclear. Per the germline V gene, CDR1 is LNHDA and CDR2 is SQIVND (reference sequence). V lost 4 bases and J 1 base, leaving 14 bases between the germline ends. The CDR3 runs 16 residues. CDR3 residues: CASSKATRVSNQPQHF. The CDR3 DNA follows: TGTGCCAGTAGTAAGGCCACCCGGGTCAGCAATCAGCCCCAGCATTTT.

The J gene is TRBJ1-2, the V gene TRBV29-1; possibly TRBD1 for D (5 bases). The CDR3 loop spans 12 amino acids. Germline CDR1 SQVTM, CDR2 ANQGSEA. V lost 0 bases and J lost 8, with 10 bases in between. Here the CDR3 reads CSVEELRDGYTF. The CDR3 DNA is TGCAGCGTTGAAGAACTAAGGGACGGCTACACCTTC.

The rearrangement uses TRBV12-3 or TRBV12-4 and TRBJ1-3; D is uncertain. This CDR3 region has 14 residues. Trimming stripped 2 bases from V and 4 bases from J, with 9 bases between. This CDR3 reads CASSLIGYGNTIYF. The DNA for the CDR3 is TGTGCCAGCAGTTTAATAGGGTACGGAAACACCATATATTTT.

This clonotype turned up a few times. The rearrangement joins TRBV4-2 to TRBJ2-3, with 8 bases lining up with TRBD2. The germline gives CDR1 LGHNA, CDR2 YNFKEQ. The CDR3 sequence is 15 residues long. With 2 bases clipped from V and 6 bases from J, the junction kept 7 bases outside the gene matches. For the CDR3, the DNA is TGTGCCAGCAGCCAAAATCGGGGGGGCCCGGATACGCAGTATTTT. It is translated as CASSQNRGGPDTQYF.

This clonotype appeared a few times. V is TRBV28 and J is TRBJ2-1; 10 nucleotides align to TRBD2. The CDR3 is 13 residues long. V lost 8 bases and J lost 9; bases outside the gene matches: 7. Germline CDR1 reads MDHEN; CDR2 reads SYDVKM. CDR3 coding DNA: TGTGCCAGCCAATCTAGCGGGGGATTTGAGCAGTTCTTC. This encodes CASQSSGGFEQFF.

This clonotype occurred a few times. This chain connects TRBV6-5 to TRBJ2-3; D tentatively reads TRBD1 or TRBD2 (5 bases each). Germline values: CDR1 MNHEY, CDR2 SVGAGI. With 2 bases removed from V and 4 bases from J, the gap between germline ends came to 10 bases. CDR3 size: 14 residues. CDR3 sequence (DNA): TGTGCCAGCAGTTACGGGACCGGCGCAGATACGCAGTATTTT. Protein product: CASSYGTGADTQYF.

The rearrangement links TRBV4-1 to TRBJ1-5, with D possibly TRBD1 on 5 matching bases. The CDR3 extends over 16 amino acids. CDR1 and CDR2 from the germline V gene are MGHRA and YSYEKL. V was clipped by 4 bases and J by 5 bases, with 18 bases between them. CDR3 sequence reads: CASSPVGRAAYQPQHF. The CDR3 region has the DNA TGCGCCAGCAGCCCCGTGGGGCGCGCAGCCTATCAGCCCCAGCATTTT.

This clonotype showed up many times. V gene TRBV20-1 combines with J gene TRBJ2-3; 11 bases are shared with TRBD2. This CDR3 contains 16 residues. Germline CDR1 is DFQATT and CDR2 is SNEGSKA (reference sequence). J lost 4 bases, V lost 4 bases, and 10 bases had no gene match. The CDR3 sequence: CSAKSLLAGEADTQYF. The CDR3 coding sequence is TGCAGTGCTAAAAGCCTACTAGCGGGGGAAGCAGATACGCAGTATTTT.

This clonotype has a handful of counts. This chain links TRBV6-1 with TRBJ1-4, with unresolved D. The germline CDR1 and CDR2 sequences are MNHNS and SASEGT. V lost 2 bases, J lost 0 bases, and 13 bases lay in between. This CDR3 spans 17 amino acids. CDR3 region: CASSEFRSLATNEKLFF. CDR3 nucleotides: TGTGCCAGCAGTGAATTTCGGTCGCTTGCAACTAATGAAAAACTGTTTTTT.

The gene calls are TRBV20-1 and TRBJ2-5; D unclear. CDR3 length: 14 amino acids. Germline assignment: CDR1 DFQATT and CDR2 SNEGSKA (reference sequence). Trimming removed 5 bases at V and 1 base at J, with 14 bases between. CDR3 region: CSARSARPQETQYF. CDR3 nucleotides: TGCAGTGCTCGATCAGCCAGGCCCCAAGAGACCCAGTACTTC.

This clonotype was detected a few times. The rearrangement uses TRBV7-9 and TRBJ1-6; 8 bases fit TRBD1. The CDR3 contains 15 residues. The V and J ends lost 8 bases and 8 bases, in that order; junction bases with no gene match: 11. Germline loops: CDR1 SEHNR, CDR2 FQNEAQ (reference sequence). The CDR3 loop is CASGDRGSVDSPLHF. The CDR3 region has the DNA TGTGCCAGCGGCGACAGGGGTTCGGTGGATTCACCCCTCCACTTT.

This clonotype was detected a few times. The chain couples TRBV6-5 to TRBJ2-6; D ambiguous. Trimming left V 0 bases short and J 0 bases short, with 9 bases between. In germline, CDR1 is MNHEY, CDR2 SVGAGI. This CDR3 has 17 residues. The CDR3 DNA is TGTGCCAGCAGTTACTCCACGGGCCGCTCTGGGGCCAACGTCCTGACTTTC. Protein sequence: CASSYSTGRSGANVLTF.